This T cell receptor beta chain is from a study of cytomegalovirus exposure and HLA in healthy donors. Background on the study: HLA-typed donors contributed some 77 million unique TCRs, which were held in an early data release.

Notes on the study in general: Cytomegalovirus-associated status was assigned to 164 TCR beta chains.

PCR was performed using 60 Vbeta and 13 Jbeta primers. Sequencing was performed with immunoSEQ multiplex PCR; in TCRdb, only in-frame clones are kept and a portion is missing. Counted here are a few hundred thousand clones, approximately 90% occurring once; the ten biggest clones make up about 2.3%. This clone was seen only once. Its antigen is not identified. This TCR was sampled from a woman under 30 in good health and CMV-seronegative. Sequencing input: PBMCs.

CDR3 loop: CARSLGGGTDTEAFF. The DNA for the CDR3 is TGTGCCAGAAGCTTAGGCGGGGGAACGGACACTGAAGCTTTCTTT. The chain links TRBV5-3 to TRBJ1-1; weak D call: TRBD1 (5 bases). TRBV5-3 is annotated as an ORF whose role is uncertain. V lost 2 bases and J 3 bases, leaving 14 bases between the germline ends. CDR3 length: 15 amino acids.